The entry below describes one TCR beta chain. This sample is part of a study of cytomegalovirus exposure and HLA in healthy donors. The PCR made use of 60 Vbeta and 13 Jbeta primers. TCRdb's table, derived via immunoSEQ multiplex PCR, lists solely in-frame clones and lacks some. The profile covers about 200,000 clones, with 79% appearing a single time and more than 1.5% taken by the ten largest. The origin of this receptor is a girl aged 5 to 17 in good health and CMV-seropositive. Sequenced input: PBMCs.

CDR3: CASSLESSYEQYF. CDR3 nucleotide sequence: TGTGCCAGCAGTTTAGAGAGCTCCTACGAGCAGTACTTC. The J gene is TRBJ2-7, the V gene TRBV2; unclear D gene. Germline V lookup: CDR1 SNHLY, CDR2 FYNNEI. The V and J ends lost 5 bases and 0 bases respectively, with 8 bases between them. The CDR3 consists of 13 residues.